Each of the 10 T cell receptor beta chains below was sequenced from the same sample in a study of STAT5B mutations in CD4+ large granular lymphocyte leukemia. Profiled with immunoSEQ multiplex PCR; TCRdb holds only in-frame clones, not every one. The sample carries about 40,000 clones, about 88% recorded once. The sample comprised CD4+ T cells from blood buffy coats. Receptor source: a human donor in good health.

The rearrangement links TRBV6-1 to TRBJ2-3; a possible D gene is TRBD1 (6 bases). Trimming pared 5 bases from V and 3 bases from J, leaving 12 bases between. The CDR3 loop spans 14 amino acids. CDR1 is MNHNS, CDR2 SASEGT, per germline. In nucleotides, the CDR3 is TGTGCCAGCAGTTCCTCGCAGGGGACAGATACGCAGTATTTT. Protein product: CASSSSQGTDTQYF.

The rearrangement joins TRBV9 to TRBJ2-3, with D tentatively TRBD1 (5 bases). V was trimmed by 0 bases and J by 10 bases, leaving 9 bases between them. The V gene's germline CDR1 is SGDLS and CDR2 YYNGEE. The CDR3 loop spans 12 amino acids. CDR3 residues: CASSVAQGSQYF. CDR3 coding DNA: TGTGCCAGCAGCGTAGCTCAGGGATCGCAGTATTTT.

This rearrangement joins TRBV9 to TRBJ2-1; 7 bases match TRBD1. There are 14 residues in the CDR3. Germline CDR1 and CDR2: SGDLS and YYNGEE. J was trimmed by 4 bases and V by 0 bases; bases with no gene match: 1. The DNA of the CDR3 is TGTGCCAGCAGCGTAGCGACAGGGTACAATGAGCAGTTCTTC. Protein sequence: CASSVATGYNEQFF.

V usage is TRBV9 and J usage is TRBJ2-1, with D tentatively TRBD1 or TRBD2 (5 bases each). From germline, CDR1 is SGDLS and CDR2 YYNGEE. The CDR3 length is 13 residues. V dropped 0 bases and J dropped 9 bases, with 10 bases sitting between them. The CDR3 protein is CASSVATGLEQFF. CDR3 nucleotide sequence: TGTGCCAGCAGCGTAGCAACAGGACTTGAGCAGTTCTTC.

The rearrangement uses TRBV9 and TRBJ2-6; D perhaps matches TRBD2 (7 bases). The CDR3 totals 17 residues. Germline V gene data show CDR1 as SGDLS and CDR2 as YYNGEE. V shed 3 bases and J shed 0 bases, with 13 bases lying between them. CDR3 nucleotide sequence: TGTGCCAGCAGCGCCAGGGGACTATACTCTGGGGCCAACGTCCTGACTTTC. Its protein product is CASSARGLYSGANVLTF.

The chain recombines TRBV28 with TRBJ1-4; possible D gene TRBD1, 5 bases. Trimming removed 4 bases from V and 1 base from J, with 16 bases in between. Germline CDR1 is MDHEN and CDR2 is SYDVKM. The CDR3 totals 17 residues. CDR3 loop: CASSSGTAGGTNEKLFF. The CDR3 DNA reads as TGTGCCAGCAGTTCCGGGACGGCGGGCGGAACTAATGAAAAACTGTTTTTT.

This chain uses TRBV18 with TRBJ1-1, with 9 bases aligning to TRBD1. Germline lookup yields CDR1 KGHSH and CDR2 LQKENI. The CDR3 has 16 residues. V trimming: 4 bases; J trimming: 6 bases; junction bases outside the gene matches: 12. The CDR3 reads CASSRGTGRNLAEAFF. For the CDR3, the DNA is TGTGCCAGCTCACGAGGGACAGGGAGGAACTTGGCTGAAGCTTTCTTT.

The gene calls are TRBV5-8 and TRBJ2-7; D may be TRBD2 (6 bases). V lost 1 base and J lost 3, with 14 bases in between. Germline V CDR1 and CDR2: SGHTS, YDEGEE. This CDR3 comprises 15 residues. The DNA for the CDR3 is TGTGCCAGCAGCTTGACCGGGACGCGGGGCTACGAGCAGTACTTC. Its protein is CASSLTGTRGYEQYF.

The genes are TRBV29-1 and TRBJ2-3, with 9 bases aligning to TRBD1. Germline loops: CDR1 SQVTM, CDR2 ANQGSEA. The ends lost 6 bases at V and 5 bases at J; junction bases unmatched: 0. CDR3 length equals 11 residues. The CDR3 coding sequence is TGCAGCGTGGACAGGGGAGATACGCAGTATTTT. Translated, it gives CSVDRGDTQYF.

The chain joins TRBV5-8 to TRBJ1-5; TRBD1 aligns across 7 bases. J was trimmed by 6 bases and V by 3 bases; bases with no gene match: 9. Germline V gene lookup returns CDR1 SGHTS and CDR2 YDEGEE. This CDR3 is 15 amino acids long. This CDR3 reads CASSSGQTRRQPQHF. CDR3 in DNA: TGTGCCAGCAGCTCGGGACAGACCCGCCGTCAGCCCCAGCATTTT.